The 28 T cell receptor beta chains reported below all come from one sample, sequenced in a study of T cell repertoires and Cas9 in healthy adults. Repertoires were generated with immunoSEQ multiplex PCR, while TCRdb's copy carries only in-frame clones and drops some. The sample records fewer than 15,000 clones, 75% to 90% being singletons. The specimen sequenced was Tregs (CD4+, CD25+, CD127-, CD137-, CD154-) from PBMCs; culture status not recorded. Receptors were obtained from a human donor in good health.

DNA of the CDR3: TGTGCCAGCAGCGCGGGACAGGAAGCTTTCTTT. Its translation is CASSAGQEAFF. The V call is TRBV7-2, the J call TRBJ1-1; 7 bases agree with TRBD1. The CDR3 length is 11 residues. Losses at the gene ends were 5 bases for V and 8 bases for J; bases not matched to a gene: 2. In germline, CDR1 is SGHTA, CDR2 FQGNSA.

V usage is TRBV5-1 and J usage is TRBJ2-1, with TRBD2 matching 12 bases. The CDR3 contains 14 residues. Germline V gene lookup returns CDR1 SGHRS and CDR2 YFSETQ. V gave up 3 bases and J gave up 6 bases; unmatched junction bases: 1. The CDR3 loop reads CASSSLAGGNEQFF. CDR3 DNA: TGCGCCAGCAGCTCACTAGCGGGGGGCAATGAGCAGTTCTTC.

This clone was counted between two and nine times. The chain links TRBV27 to TRBJ2-7; 7 nucleotides agree with TRBD1. Per the germline V gene, CDR1 is MNHEY and CDR2 is SMNVEV (reference sequence). Losses at the gene ends were 2 bases for V and 7 bases for J; bases not matched to a gene: 8. This CDR3 region has 14 residues. The chain's CDR3 is CASSLVVGQPEQYF. CDR3 coding DNA: TGTGCCAGCAGTTTAGTGGTGGGACAGCCGGAGCAGTACTTC.

The CDR3 loop is CASSLGLAGSTDTQYF. The DNA of the CDR3 is TGCGCCAGCAGCTTGGGACTAGCGGGGAGCACAGATACGCAGTATTTT. The chain uses TRBV5-1 and TRBJ2-3; 11 bases align to TRBD2. There are 16 residues in the CDR3. The V and J ends lost 0 bases and 0 bases, in that order; junction bases with no gene match: 0. CDR1 is SGHRS and CDR2 is YFSETQ in the germline V gene.

The chain recombines TRBV27 with TRBJ1-4; D gene uncertain. Germline CDR1 reads MNHEY; CDR2 reads SMNVEV (reference sequence). V was trimmed by 0 bases and J by 2 bases, leaving 1 base between them. CDR3 size: 13 residues. Written as DNA, the CDR3 is TGTGCCAGCAGTTTATCCACTAATGAAAAACTGTTTTTT. Amino acid sequence: CASSLSTNEKLFF. The full variable domain, rest sourced from reference TRBV27 and TRBJ1-4, is EAQVTQNPRYLITVTGKKLTVTCSQNMNHEYMSWYRQDPGLGLRQIYYSMNVEVTDKGDVPEGYKVSRKEKRNFPLILESPSPNQTSLYFCASSLSTNEKLFFGSGTQLSVL.

The V gene is TRBV6-5, the J gene TRBJ1-1; tentative D call: TRBD1 (5 bases). The CDR3 has 13 residues. In germline, CDR1 is MNHEY, CDR2 SVGAGI. Between the trimmed V and J ends, which lost 3 bases and 6 bases, there was a span of 11 bases. CDR3 sequence reads: CASSYMGRAEAFF. Written as DNA, the CDR3 is TGTGCCAGCAGTTATATGGGCAGGGCTGAAGCTTTCTTT.

This clone appeared a few times. The chain is built from TRBV14 and TRBJ1-3; D is possibly TRBD1 (6 bases). Germline assignment: CDR1 SGHDN and CDR2 FVKESK. This CDR3 is built from 15 residues. V lost 5 bases and J lost 0, with 11 bases in between. The CDR3: CASSAGTRSGNTIYF. CDR3 in DNA: TGTGCCAGCAGCGCCGGGACACGCTCTGGAAACACCATATATTTT.

The chain links TRBV7-4 to TRBJ2-7, with 7 bases aligning to TRBD2. The length of the CDR3 is 16 residues. V gave up 2 bases and J gave up 2 bases; unmatched junction bases: 9. Germline V CDR1 and CDR2: SGHVT, SQSDAQ. CDR3 protein: CASSLKSGDVAYEQYF. The DNA for the CDR3 is TGTGCCAGCAGCTTAAAGAGCGGGGACGTCGCCTACGAGCAGTACTTC. The entire variable domain, with the rest obtained from reference TRBV7-4 and TRBJ2-7, is as follows: GAGVSQSPRYKVAKRGRDVALRCDSISGHVTLYWYRQTLGQGSEVLTYSQSDAQRDKSGRPSGRFSAERPERSVSTLKIQRTEQGDSAVYLCASSLKSGDVAYEQYFGPGTRLTVT.

The chain carries TRBV28 and TRBJ1-5; TRBD1 agrees at 7 bases. Germline CDR1 and CDR2: MDHEN and SYDVKM. Germline trimming cut 2 bases from V and 0 bases from J; bases unmatched to any gene: 7. CDR3 size: 17 residues. The CDR3 nucleotides read TGTGCCAGCAGTTTAAGGACAGGCCTTTATAGCAATCAGCCCCAGCATTTT. Protein product: CASSLRTGLYSNQPQHF.

The count of this clone is one. The rearrangement uses TRBV6-6 and TRBJ2-3, with D unresolved. This CDR3 comprises 14 residues. CDR1 and CDR2 (germline): MNHNY, SVGAGI (reference sequence). V was cut by 0 bases and J by 8 bases, with 12 bases left in between. CDR3 amino acids: CASSYSDAPSTQYF. The DNA for the CDR3 is TGTGCCAGCAGTTACTCGGACGCGCCAAGTACGCAGTATTTT.

The chain combines TRBV29-1 with TRBJ1-1, with TRBD1 matching 12 bases. Germline values: CDR1 SQVTM, CDR2 ANQGSEA. Trimming at V came to 1 base and at J to 10 bases, leaving 13 bases not matched to a gene. The CDR3 is 16 amino acids. CDR3 protein: CSVEGYGTGGSGRAFF. DNA for the CDR3: TGCAGCGTTGAAGGATACGGGACAGGGGGCTCGGGGCGAGCTTTCTTT.

The rearrangement joins TRBV5-8 to TRBJ1-5; tentative D call: TRBD1 (5 bases). The CDR3 has 15 residues. Germline loops: CDR1 SGHTS, CDR2 YDEGEE. V shed 1 base and J shed 1 base, with 9 bases lying between them. CDR3 in amino acids: CASSLRYRSNQPQHF. Written as DNA, the CDR3 is TGTGCCAGCAGCTTGCGGTACAGGAGCAATCAGCCCCAGCATTTT.

CDR3 coding DNA: TGTGCCAGCAACGGGGACAGGGGGGTTAGGGCTTTCTTT. As protein: CASNGDRGVRAFF. The genes are TRBV2 and TRBJ1-1; TRBD1 matches at 11 bases. This CDR3 has 13 amino acids. J gave up 11 bases and V 7 bases, and 9 bases lay outside the gene matches. Germline V lookup: CDR1 SNHLY, CDR2 FYNNEI.

This clone was detected once. V and J are TRBV5-8 and TRBJ2-1; possibly TRBD1 for D (6 bases). V shed 6 bases and J shed 3 bases, with 19 bases lying between them. The germline gives CDR1 SGHTS, CDR2 YDEGEE. The length of the CDR3 is 16 residues. DNA of the CDR3: TGTGCCAGCATCAATGGGCAAGGGGGTTTCTACAATGAGCAGTTCTTC. As protein: CASINGQGGFYNEQFF.

J is TRBJ1-2 and V is TRBV27; TRBD1 matches 8 bases. In germline, CDR1 is MNHEY, CDR2 SMNVEV (reference sequence). J gave up 7 bases and V 5 bases, and 21 bases lay outside the gene matches. The CDR3 spans 18 residues. The chain's CDR3 is CASSPQPLTGARLFGYTF. Written as DNA, the CDR3 is TGTGCCAGCAGTCCGCAACCTCTGACAGGGGCGCGTCTCTTTGGCTACACCTTC.

This chain links TRBV5-1 with TRBJ2-6, with D perhaps TRBD2 (7 bases). This CDR3 has 17 amino acids. Trimming cost V 0 bases and J 1 base, with 11 bases left between them. Per the germline V gene, CDR1 is SGHRS and CDR2 is YFSETQ. In DNA, the CDR3 is TGCGCCAGCAGCTTGGTGGGGGGGCCGTCTGGGGCCAACGTCCTGACTTTC. It yields the protein CASSLVGGPSGANVLTF.

The chain combines TRBV28 with TRBJ1-3, with a tentative D call TRBD1 (6 bases). Germline values: CDR1 MDHEN, CDR2 SYDVKM. The length of the CDR3 is 15 residues. V was cut by 6 bases and J by 0 bases, with 12 bases left in between. The CDR3 nucleotides read TGTGCCAGCAGCTCGGGACACTTCTCTGGAAACACCATATATTTT. Its protein product is CASSSGHFSGNTIYF.

V usage is TRBV4-2 and J usage is TRBJ1-3; TRBD1 might be the D (6 bases). The V end lost 8 bases, the J end lost 4 bases, and 9 bases lay between the germline ends. The CDR3 sequence is 12 residues long. CDR1 and CDR2 from the germline V gene are LGHNA and YNFKEQ. CDR3 protein: CASWGRGNTIYF. The CDR3 coding sequence is TGTGCCAGCTGGGGGCGGGGAAACACCATATATTTT.

V usage is TRBV23-1 and J usage is TRBJ1-5; D unclear. TRBV23-1 is an open reading frame whose function is uncertain. The CDR3 is 17 amino acids. V was shortened by 7 bases and J by 4 bases, with 23 bases between the two germline ends. CDR3 residues: CASTLSADGPLNQPQHF. Written as DNA, the CDR3 is TGCGCCAGCACCCTCTCGGCGGACGGCCCGTTAAATCAGCCCCAGCATTTT.

This clone was recorded only once. This chain connects TRBV11-2 to TRBJ1-6; possible D gene TRBD1, 5 bases. V was trimmed by 3 bases and J by 4 bases, leaving 7 bases between them. The CDR3 loop spans 14 amino acids. Germline CDR1 SGHAT, CDR2 FQNNGV. Written as DNA, the CDR3 is TGTGCCAGCAGCTTGGGGACTTATAATTCACCCCTCCACTTT. Its protein is CASSLGTYNSPLHF. The complete variable domain, with remaining parts taken from reference TRBV11-2 and TRBJ1-6, reads EAGVAQSPRYKIIEKRQSVAFWCNPISGHATLYWYQQILGQGPKLLIQFQNNGVVDDSQLPKDRFSAERLKGVDSTLKIQPAKLEDSAVYLCASSLGTYNSPLHFGNGTRLTVT.

The chain joins TRBV6-6 to TRBJ1-2, with D perhaps TRBD1 (5 bases). The V end was cut by 6 bases, the J end by 4 bases, with 12 bases between. Germline V gives CDR1 MNHNY, CDR2 SVGAGI (reference sequence). The CDR3 is 13 residues long. CDR3 loop: CASSFDSLYGYTF. CDR3 DNA: TGTGCCAGCAGCTTCGACAGTCTCTATGGCTACACCTTC.

The chain has TRBV7-2 and TRBJ2-6; no clear D gene. This CDR3 has 16 residues. V lost 1 base and J 0 bases, leaving 7 bases between the germline ends. Germline CDR1 is SGHTA and CDR2 is FQGNSA. CDR3 sequence: CASSLVPTSGANVLTF. In nucleotides, the CDR3 is TGTGCCAGCAGCTTAGTACCCACCTCTGGGGCCAACGTCCTGACTTTC.

The rearrangement uses TRBV19 and TRBJ1-4; no clear D. Germline V lookup: CDR1 LNHDA, CDR2 SQIVND (reference sequence). The ends were cut back, 7 bases at V and 10 bases at J, with 16 bases in the middle. The CDR3 extends over 13 amino acids. CDR3 protein: CASTRVGLGKLFF. The CDR3 nucleotides read TGTGCCAGTACCCGGGTCGGTTTGGGAAAACTGTTTTTT.

The genes are TRBV18 and TRBJ1-6; D gene unclear. Trimming left V 6 bases short and J 5 bases short, with 20 bases between. The CDR3 loop spans 17 amino acids. In germline, CDR1 is KGHSH, CDR2 LQKENI. CDR3 in amino acids: CASSAQIEGGDNSPLHF. For the CDR3, the DNA is TGTGCCAGCTCGGCCCAAATAGAGGGAGGCGATAATTCACCCCTCCACTTT.

This sequence joins TRBV2 and TRBJ2-5; tentatively, D is TRBD1 (5 bases). Germline V gene data show CDR1 as SNHLY and CDR2 as FYNNEI. V was cut by 6 bases and J by 5 bases, with 13 bases left in between. The CDR3 is 13 residues long. The CDR3 nucleotides are TGTGCCAGCAGGAACGTGGGGCGGGAGACCCAGTACTTC. This codes for CASRNVGRETQYF.

The chain joins TRBV9 to TRBJ2-3, with a tentative D call TRBD2 (6 bases). Per the germline V gene, CDR1 is SGDLS and CDR2 is YYNGEE. V was trimmed by 0 bases and J by 2 bases, leaving 16 bases between them. This CDR3 spans 17 amino acids. CDR3 sequence (DNA): TGTGCCAGCAGCGTAGGCCCCGGGGGTTTCTTCACAGATACGCAGTATTTT. It is translated as CASSVGPGGFFTDTQYF.

V gene TRBV5-5 combines with J gene TRBJ2-7; 13 bases are shared with TRBD2. The V segment lost 3 bases and the J segment 6 bases; nucleotides outside the gene matches: 12. Germline CDR1 SGHKS, CDR2 YYEKEE (reference sequence). This CDR3 contains 17 residues. CDR3 sequence (DNA): TGTGCCAGCAGCTCGGGACTAGCGGGGCTAGTCTCGGGCGAGCAGTACTTC. This translates into CASSSGLAGLVSGEQYF.

The CDR3: CASSVGLGWADTQYF. In DNA, the CDR3 is TGTGCCAGCAGTGTTGGACTAGGTTGGGCAGATACGCAGTATTTT. The chain carries TRBV6-1 and TRBJ2-3; TRBD2 aligns across 7 bases. The CDR3 contains 15 residues. The ends lost 4 bases at V and 4 bases at J; junction bases unmatched: 8. Per germline, CDR1 MNHNS and CDR2 SASEGT.